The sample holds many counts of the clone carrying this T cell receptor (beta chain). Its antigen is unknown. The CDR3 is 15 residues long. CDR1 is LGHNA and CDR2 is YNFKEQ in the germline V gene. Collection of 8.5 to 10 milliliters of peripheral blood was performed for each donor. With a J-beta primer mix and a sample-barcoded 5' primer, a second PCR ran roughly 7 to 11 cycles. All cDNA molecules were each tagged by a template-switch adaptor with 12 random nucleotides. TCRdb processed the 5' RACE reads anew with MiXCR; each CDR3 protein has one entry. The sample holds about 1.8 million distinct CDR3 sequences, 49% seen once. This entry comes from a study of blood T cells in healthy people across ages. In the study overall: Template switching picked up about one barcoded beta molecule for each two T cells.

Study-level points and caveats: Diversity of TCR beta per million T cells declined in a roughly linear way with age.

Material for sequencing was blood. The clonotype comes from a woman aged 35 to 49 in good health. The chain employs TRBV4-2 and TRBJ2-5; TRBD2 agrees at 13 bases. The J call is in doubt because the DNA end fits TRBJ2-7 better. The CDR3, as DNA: TGTGCCAGCTCCCGGACTAGCGGGGGCCTGGACGAGCAGTACTTC. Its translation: CASSRTSGGLDEQYF.